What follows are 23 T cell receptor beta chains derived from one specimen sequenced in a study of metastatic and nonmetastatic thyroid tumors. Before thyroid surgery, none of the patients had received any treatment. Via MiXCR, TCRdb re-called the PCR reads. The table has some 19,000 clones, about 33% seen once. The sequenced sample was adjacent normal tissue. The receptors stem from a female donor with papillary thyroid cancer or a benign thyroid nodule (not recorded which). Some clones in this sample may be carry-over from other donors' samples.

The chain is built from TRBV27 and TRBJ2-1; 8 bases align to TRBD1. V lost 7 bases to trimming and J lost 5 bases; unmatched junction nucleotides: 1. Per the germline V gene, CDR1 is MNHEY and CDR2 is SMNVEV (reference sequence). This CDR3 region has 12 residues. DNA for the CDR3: TGTGCCAGCACAGGGGGCAACAATGAGCAGTTCTTC. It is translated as CASTGGNNEQFF.

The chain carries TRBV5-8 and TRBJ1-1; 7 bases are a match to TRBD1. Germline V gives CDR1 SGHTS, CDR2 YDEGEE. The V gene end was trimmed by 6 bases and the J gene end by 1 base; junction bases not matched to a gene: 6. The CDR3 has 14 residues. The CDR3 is CASTRGTGNTEAFF. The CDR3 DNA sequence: TGTGCCAGCACCAGGGGGACGGGGAACACTGAAGCTTTCTTT.

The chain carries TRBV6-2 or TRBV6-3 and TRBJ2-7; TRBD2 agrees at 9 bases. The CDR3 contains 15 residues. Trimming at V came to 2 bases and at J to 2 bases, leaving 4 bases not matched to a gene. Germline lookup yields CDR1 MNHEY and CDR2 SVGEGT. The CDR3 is CASSYNSGSTYEQYF. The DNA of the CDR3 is TGTGCCAGCAGTTACAATAGCGGGAGCACCTACGAGCAGTACTTC.

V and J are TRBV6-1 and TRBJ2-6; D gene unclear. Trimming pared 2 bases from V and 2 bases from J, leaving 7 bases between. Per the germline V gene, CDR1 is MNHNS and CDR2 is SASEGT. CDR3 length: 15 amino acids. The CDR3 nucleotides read TGTGCCAGCAGTGAAATAGTCCCTGGGGCCAACGTCCTGACTTTC. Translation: CASSEIVPGANVLTF.

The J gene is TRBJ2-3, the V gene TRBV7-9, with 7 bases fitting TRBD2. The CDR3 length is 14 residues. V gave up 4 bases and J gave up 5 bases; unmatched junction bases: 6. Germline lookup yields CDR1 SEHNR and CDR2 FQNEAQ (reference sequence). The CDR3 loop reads CASSYAGVGDTQYF. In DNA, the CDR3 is TGTGCCAGCAGCTACGCGGGAGTTGGAGATACGCAGTATTTT.

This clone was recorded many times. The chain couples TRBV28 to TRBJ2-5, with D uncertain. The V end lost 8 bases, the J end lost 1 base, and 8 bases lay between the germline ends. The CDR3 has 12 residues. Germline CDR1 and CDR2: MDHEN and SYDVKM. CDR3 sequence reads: CASGMGQETQYF. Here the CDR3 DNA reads TGTGCCAGCGGTATGGGCCAAGAGACCCAGTACTTC.

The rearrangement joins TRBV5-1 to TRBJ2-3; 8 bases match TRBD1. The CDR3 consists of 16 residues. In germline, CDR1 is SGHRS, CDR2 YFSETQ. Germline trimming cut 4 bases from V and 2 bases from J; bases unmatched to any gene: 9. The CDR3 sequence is CASSRGTGLTTDTQYF. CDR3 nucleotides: TGCGCCAGCAGCCGCGGGACAGGTCTTACCACAGATACGCAGTATTTT.

CDR3 residues: CASSQRLADRYNEQFF. As DNA, the CDR3 is TGTGCCAGCAGCCAACGACTAGCGGATAGGTACAATGAGCAGTTCTTC. The rearrangement joins TRBV4-2 to TRBJ2-1; TRBD2 matches at 9 bases. The germline CDR1 and CDR2 sequences are LGHNA and YNFKEQ. The CDR3 has 16 residues. Trimming at V came to 2 bases and at J to 4 bases, leaving 6 bases not matched to a gene.

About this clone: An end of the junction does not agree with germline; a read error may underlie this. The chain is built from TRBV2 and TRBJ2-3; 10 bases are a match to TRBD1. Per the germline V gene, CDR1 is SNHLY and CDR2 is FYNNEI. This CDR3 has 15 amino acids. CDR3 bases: TGTGACAGCAGTTGGTCGACAGGGGGCGTCGATACGCAGTATTTT. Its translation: CDSSWSTGGVDTQYF.

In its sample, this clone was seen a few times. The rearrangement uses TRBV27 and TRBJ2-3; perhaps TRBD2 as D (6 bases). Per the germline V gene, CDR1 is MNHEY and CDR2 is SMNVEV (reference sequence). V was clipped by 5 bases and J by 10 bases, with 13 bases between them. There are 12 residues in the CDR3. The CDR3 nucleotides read TGTGCCAGCAGTCCGTACTCGGGGGCGCAGTATTTT. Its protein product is CASSPYSGAQYF.

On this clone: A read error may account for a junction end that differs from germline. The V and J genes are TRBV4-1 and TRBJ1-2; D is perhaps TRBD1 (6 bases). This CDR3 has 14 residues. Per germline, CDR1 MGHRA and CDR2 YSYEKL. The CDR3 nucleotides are TGCGCCAACAGCCAACCGGACAGCGAAGGAGGCTACACCTTC. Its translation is CANSQPDSEGGYTF.

The CDR3 DNA follows: TGTGCCAGCTCACCCTCACGAGCCGGCCAGCCCCAGCATTTT. Protein product: CASSPSRAGQPQHF. The rearrangement links TRBV18 to TRBJ1-5; D is ambiguous. From germline, CDR1 is KGHSH and CDR2 LQKENI. The CDR3 is 14 amino acids. The V gene lost 3 bases and the J gene lost 7 bases, with 13 bases spanning the gap.

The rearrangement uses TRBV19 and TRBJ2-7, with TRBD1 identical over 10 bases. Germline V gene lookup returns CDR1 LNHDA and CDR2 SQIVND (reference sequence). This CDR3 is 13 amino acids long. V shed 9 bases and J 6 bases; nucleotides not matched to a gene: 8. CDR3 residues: CASSTGQGPEQYF. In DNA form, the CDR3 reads TGTGCCAGCTCTACGGGACAGGGGCCCGAGCAGTACTTC.

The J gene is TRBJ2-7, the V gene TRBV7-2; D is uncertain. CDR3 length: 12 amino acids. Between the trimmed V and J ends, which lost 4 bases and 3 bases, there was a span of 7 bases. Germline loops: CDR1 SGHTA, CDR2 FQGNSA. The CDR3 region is CASSSSYYEQYF. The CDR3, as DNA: TGTGCCAGCAGCTCATCCTACTACGAGCAGTACTTC.

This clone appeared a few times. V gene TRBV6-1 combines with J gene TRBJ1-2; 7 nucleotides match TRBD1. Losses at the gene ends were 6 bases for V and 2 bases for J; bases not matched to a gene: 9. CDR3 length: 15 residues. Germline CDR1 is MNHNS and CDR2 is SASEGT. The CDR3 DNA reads TGTGCCAGCAGCCTCGACAGGGTTCTCAACTATGGCTACACCTTC. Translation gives CASSLDRVLNYGYTF.

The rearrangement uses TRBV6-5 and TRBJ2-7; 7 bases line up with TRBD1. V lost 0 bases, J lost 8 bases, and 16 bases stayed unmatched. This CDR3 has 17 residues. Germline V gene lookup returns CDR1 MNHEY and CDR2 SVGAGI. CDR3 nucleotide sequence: TGTGCCAGCAGTTACTCTGGTAGGGGATTAGGACAGGCCAAGCAGTACTTC. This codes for CASSYSGRGLGQAKQYF.

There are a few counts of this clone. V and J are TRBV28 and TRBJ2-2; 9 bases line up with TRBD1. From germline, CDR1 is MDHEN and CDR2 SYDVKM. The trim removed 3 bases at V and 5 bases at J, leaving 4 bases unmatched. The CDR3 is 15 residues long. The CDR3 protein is CASSFLGQGTGELFF. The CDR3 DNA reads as TGTGCCAGCAGTTTCCTCGGACAGGGGACCGGGGAGCTGTTTTTT.

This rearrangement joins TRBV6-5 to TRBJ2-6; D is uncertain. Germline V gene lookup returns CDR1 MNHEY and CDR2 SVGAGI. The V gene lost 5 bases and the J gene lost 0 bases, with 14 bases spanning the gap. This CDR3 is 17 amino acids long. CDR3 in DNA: TGTGCCAGCAGTCTACAGAGATCCTACTCTGGGGCCAACGTCCTGACTTTC. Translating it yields CASSLQRSYSGANVLTF.

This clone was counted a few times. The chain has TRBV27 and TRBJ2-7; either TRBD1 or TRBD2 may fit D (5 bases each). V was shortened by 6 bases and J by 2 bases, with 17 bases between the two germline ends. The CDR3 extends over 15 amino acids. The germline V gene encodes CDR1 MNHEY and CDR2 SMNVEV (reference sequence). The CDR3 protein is CASSLTGTLAYEQYF. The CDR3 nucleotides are TGTGCCAGCAGCCTCACCGGGACGCTCGCCTACGAGCAGTACTTC.

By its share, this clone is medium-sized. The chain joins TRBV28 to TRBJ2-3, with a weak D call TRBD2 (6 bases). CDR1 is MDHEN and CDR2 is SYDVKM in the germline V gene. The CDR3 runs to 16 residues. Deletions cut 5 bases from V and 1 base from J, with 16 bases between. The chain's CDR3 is CASSSMEGPGTDTQYF. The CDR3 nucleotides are TGTGCCAGCAGTAGCATGGAGGGTCCAGGCACAGATACGCAGTATTTT. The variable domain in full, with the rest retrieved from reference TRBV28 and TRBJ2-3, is DVKVTQSSRYLVKRTGEKVFLECVQDMDHENMFWYRQDPGLGLRLIYFSYDVKMKEKGDIPEGYSVSREKKERFSLILESASTNQTSMYLCASSSMEGPGTDTQYFGPGTRLTVL.

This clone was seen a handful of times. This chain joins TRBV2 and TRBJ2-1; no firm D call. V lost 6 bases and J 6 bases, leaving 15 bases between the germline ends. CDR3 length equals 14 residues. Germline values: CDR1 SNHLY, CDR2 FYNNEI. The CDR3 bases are TGTGCCAGCAGGTACCTAGTGGCGTCCAATGAGCAGTTCTTC. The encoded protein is CASRYLVASNEQFF.

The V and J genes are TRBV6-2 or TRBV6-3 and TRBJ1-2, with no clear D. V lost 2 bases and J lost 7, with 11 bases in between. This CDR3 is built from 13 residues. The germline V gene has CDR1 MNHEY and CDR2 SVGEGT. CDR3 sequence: CASSYTRLSGYTF. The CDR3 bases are TGTGCCAGCAGTTACACGCGCCTCAGTGGCTACACCTTC.

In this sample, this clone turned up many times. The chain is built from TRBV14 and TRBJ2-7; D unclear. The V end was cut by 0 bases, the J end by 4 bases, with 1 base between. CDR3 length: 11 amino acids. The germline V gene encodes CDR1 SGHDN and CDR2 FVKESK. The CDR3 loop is CASSQDYEQYF. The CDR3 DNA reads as TGTGCCAGCAGCCAAGATTACGAGCAGTACTTC.